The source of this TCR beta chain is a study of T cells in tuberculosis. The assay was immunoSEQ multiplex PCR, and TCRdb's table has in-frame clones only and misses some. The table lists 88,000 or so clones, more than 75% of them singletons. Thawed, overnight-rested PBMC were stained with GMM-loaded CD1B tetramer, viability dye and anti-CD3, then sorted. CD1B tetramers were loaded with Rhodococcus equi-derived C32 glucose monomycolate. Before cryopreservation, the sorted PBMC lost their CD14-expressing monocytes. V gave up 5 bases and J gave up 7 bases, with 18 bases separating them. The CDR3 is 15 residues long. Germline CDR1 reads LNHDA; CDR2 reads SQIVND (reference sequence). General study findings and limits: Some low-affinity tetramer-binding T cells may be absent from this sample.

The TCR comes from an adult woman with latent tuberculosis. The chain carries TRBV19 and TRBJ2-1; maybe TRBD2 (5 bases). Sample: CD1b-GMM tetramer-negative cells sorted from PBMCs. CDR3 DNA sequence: TGTGCCAGTAGTTTCGAGGGTGGTCTATGGAATGAGCAGTTCTTC. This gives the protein CASSFEGGLWNEQFF. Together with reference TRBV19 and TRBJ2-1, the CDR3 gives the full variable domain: DGGITQSPKYLFRKEGQNVTLSCEQNLNHDAMYWYRQDPGQGLRLIYYSQIVNDFQKGDIAEGYSVSREKKESFPLTVTSAQKNPTAFYLCASSFEGGLWNEQFFGPGTRLTVL.